This TCR beta chain came from a study of blood T cells in healthy people across ages. For the second PCR, which ran for about 6 to 11 cycles, a sample-barcoded 5' primer and a J-beta primer mix were used. TCRdb analysed the 5' RACE reads with MiXCR anew, one entry per CDR3 protein. The sample records about 1.6 million distinct CDR3 sequences, 30% to 40% being singletons. This CDR3 region has 15 residues. The V and J ends lost 5 bases and 0 bases, in that order; junction bases with no gene match: 5. Donors gave about 10 milliliters of peripheral blood apiece. The sequencing sample was made of blood. J is TRBJ2-3 and V is TRBV12-3 or TRBV12-4; 7 nucleotides agree with TRBD2. The TCR comes from a woman aged 30 to 39 in good health. The CDR3 loop is CASSAQRGSTDTQYF. The CDR3 region has the DNA TGTGCCAGCAGTGCCCAGCGGGGCAGCACAGATACGCAGTATTTT.